These 26 T cell receptor beta chains were all obtained from the same sample, sequenced in a study of cytomegalovirus exposure and HLA in healthy donors. 60 Vbeta and 13 Jbeta primers were used in PCR. The repertoire was sequenced with immunoSEQ multiplex PCR; TCRdb's copy has only in-frame clones and lacks some. The sample lists roughly 150,000 clones, roughly 77% occurring once. Sequenced input: PBMCs. The receptors were gathered from a woman younger than 30 in good health and CMV-seronegative.

The chain is built from TRBV19 and TRBJ2-4; D unresolved. The V end was cut by 4 bases, the J end by 2 bases, with 15 bases between. Germline V gene sequence: CDR1 LNHDA, CDR2 SQIVND (reference sequence). The CDR3 loop spans 16 amino acids. This chain's CDR3 is CASSRLSGQTKNIQYF. In DNA, the CDR3 is TGTGCCAGTAGTAGACTCTCTGGCCAGACCAAAAACATTCAGTACTTC.

This clone was observed once. The chain recombines TRBV19 with TRBJ1-2; D may be TRBD1 (5 bases). Germline V gives CDR1 LNHDA, CDR2 SQIVND (reference sequence). V was cut by 6 bases and J by 7 bases, with 21 bases left in between. This CDR3 comprises 15 residues. The CDR3 sequence is CASRQSGQNPSGYTF. The CDR3 nucleotides read TGTGCCAGTAGACAATCCGGACAAAACCCCTCTGGCTACACCTTC. Full variable domain (outside the CDR3, taken from reference TRBV19 and TRBJ1-2): DGGITQSPKYLFRKEGQNVTLSCEQNLNHDAMYWYRQDPGQGLRLIYYSQIVNDFQKGDIAEGYSVSREKKESFPLTVTSAQKNPTAFYLCASRQSGQNPSGYTFGSGTRLTVV.

The rearrangement joins TRBV28 to TRBJ2-7; 7 nucleotides match TRBD1. Per germline, CDR1 MDHEN and CDR2 SYDVKM. The CDR3 has 17 amino acids. The junction had 16 bases not matched to a gene; V was cut back by 6 bases and J by 2 bases. CDR3 DNA: TGTGCCAGCAGCACCCCAACGATCTCGGACAGGACCTACGAGCAGTACTTC. As protein: CASSTPTISDRTYEQYF.

The CDR3 spells CASSPSTGGFMYEQYF. CDR3 nucleotides: TGTGCCAGTAGCCCTTCCACAGGGGGATTTATGTACGAGCAGTACTTC. The chain links TRBV19 to TRBJ2-7, with 8 bases identical to TRBD1. The ends lost 6 bases at V and 4 bases at J; junction bases unmatched: 14. CDR1 and CDR2 (germline): LNHDA, SQIVND (reference sequence). This CDR3 contains 16 residues. Full variable domain (missing parts from reference TRBV19 and TRBJ2-7): DGGITQSPKYLFRKEGQNVTLSCEQNLNHDAMYWYRQDPGQGLRLIYYSQIVNDFQKGDIAEGYSVSREKKESFPLTVTSAQKNPTAFYLCASSPSTGGFMYEQYFGPGTRLTVT.

The CDR3 DNA sequence: TGTGCCAGCAGTACCTGGGACAGTGCCTACGAGCAGTACTTC. Amino acid sequence: CASSTWDSAYEQYF. This chain joins TRBV27 and TRBJ2-7, with 7 nucleotides matching TRBD1. J lost 2 bases, V lost 5 bases, and 6 bases had no gene match. The CDR3 runs to 14 residues. Germline lookup yields CDR1 MNHEY and CDR2 SMNVEV (reference sequence).

V usage is TRBV15 and J usage is TRBJ2-5; D is uncertain. Between the trimmed V and J ends, which lost 1 base and 5 bases, there was a span of 14 bases. Germline V gives CDR1 LNHNV, CDR2 YYDKDF (reference sequence). The CDR3 has 15 residues. The chain's CDR3 is CATSRVSFAEETQYF. CDR3 in DNA: TGTGCCACCAGCAGAGTATCGTTTGCCGAGGAGACCCAGTACTTC.

V and J are TRBV2 and TRBJ1-5; the match to TRBD1 covers 7 bases. Germline CDR1 and CDR2: SNHLY and FYNNEI. J lost 5 bases, V lost 7 bases, and 11 bases had no gene match. The CDR3 consists of 15 residues. CDR3 protein: CASKRQGGTHQPQHF. Written as DNA, the CDR3 is TGTGCCAGCAAGCGGCAAGGGGGCACCCATCAGCCCCAGCATTTT.

V and J are TRBV27 and TRBJ1-1; D possibly corresponds to TRBD1 (6 bases). The V gene lost 7 bases and the J gene lost 8 bases, with 20 bases spanning the gap. Germline CDR1 MNHEY, CDR2 SMNVEV (reference sequence). There are 14 residues in the CDR3. Written as DNA, the CDR3 is TGTGCCAGCACTCGGGCAGGGGTGATGGACGAAGCTTTCTTT. This translates into CASTRAGVMDEAFF.

The CDR3 region has the DNA TGTGCCAGCAGACTTACAGGGGCCTACGAGCAGTACTTC. Protein product: CASRLTGAYEQYF. The V gene is TRBV6-1, the J gene TRBJ2-7; 7 bases are a match to TRBD1. The trim removed 6 bases at V and 2 bases at J, leaving 4 bases unmatched. Germline V gene lookup returns CDR1 MNHNS and CDR2 SASEGT. The CDR3 has 13 residues.

This sequence joins TRBV6-5 and TRBJ1-1, with a possible D match to TRBD1 (5 bases). Per the germline V gene, CDR1 is MNHEY and CDR2 is SVGAGI. Trimming cost V 2 bases and J 1 base, with 8 bases left between them. The CDR3 runs 14 residues. DNA for the CDR3: TGTGCCAGCAGTTACGTGCAGGGGAACACTGAAGCTTTCTTT. Translation: CASSYVQGNTEAFF.

This chain links TRBV28 with TRBJ1-5; 7 bases map to TRBD1. Trimming removed 1 base from V and 6 bases from J; junction bases left unmatched: 6. Per germline, CDR1 MDHEN and CDR2 SYDVKM. The CDR3 covers 15 residues. The CDR3 bases are TGTGCCAGCAGTTTATTGACAGGGAGCGGTCAGCCCCAGCATTTT. Residues: CASSLLTGSGQPQHF.

The CDR3 sequence: CASRLVVRDTQYF. CDR3 sequence (DNA): TGTGCCAGCAGGCTCGTTGTTCGGGATACGCAGTATTTT. This sequence joins TRBV6-5 and TRBJ2-3; D gene unclear. Germline CDR1 and CDR2: MNHEY and SVGAGI. The CDR3 is 13 amino acids. V lost 6 bases and J lost 6, with 13 bases in between.

This clone has just one count. The rearrangement joins TRBV5-1 to TRBJ1-1; D is ambiguous. Deletions cut 1 base from V and 1 base from J, with 8 bases between. The germline V gene encodes CDR1 SGHRS and CDR2 YFSETQ. The CDR3 covers 14 residues. DNA of the CDR3: TGCGCCAGCAGCTTGACGGGTCCGAACACTGAAGCTTTCTTT. It encodes CASSLTGPNTEAFF. Using reference TRBV5-1 and TRBJ1-1 for the parts outside the CDR3, the full variable domain is KAGVTQTPRYLIKTRGQQVTLSCSPISGHRSVSWYQQTPGQGLQFLFEYFSETQRNKGNFPGRFSGRQFSNSRSEMNVSTLELGDSALYLCASSLTGPNTEAFFGQGTRLTVV.

J is TRBJ2-7 and V is TRBV30, with 9 bases matching TRBD1. The V gene's germline CDR1 is GTSNPN and CDR2 SVGIG (reference sequence). V trimming: 7 bases; J trimming: 2 bases; junction bases outside the gene matches: 3. CDR3 length: 12 residues. CDR3 loop: CAFGQGTYEQYF. The CDR3 region has the DNA TGTGCCTTTGGACAGGGGACCTACGAGCAGTACTTC. Drawing the rest from reference TRBV30 and TRBJ2-7, the complete variable domain is SQTIHQWPATLVQPVGSPLSLECTVEGTSNPNLYWYRQAAGRGLQLLFYSVGIGQISSEVPQNLSASRPQDRQFILSSKKLLLSDSGFYLCAFGQGTYEQYFGPGTRLTVT.

The chain employs TRBV7-3 and TRBJ1-5, with 8 bases that match TRBD1. Per germline, CDR1 SGHTA and CDR2 FQGTGA. The CDR3 spans 13 residues. The V segment lost 4 bases and the J segment 6 bases; nucleotides outside the gene matches: 2. The CDR3 region has the DNA TGTGCCAGCAGCTCTGACAGGGGTCAGCCCCAGCATTTT. Translation: CASSSDRGQPQHF.

There are a few counts of this clone. This chain links TRBV4-1 with TRBJ1-4; a weak D match, TRBD1 (5 bases). Trimming left V 3 bases short and J 5 bases short, with 13 bases between. This CDR3 contains 15 residues. From germline, CDR1 is MGHRA and CDR2 YSYEKL. CDR3 coding DNA: TGCGCCAGCAGCCATTATGTTGGGGGGAATGAAAAACTGTTTTTT. This translates into CASSHYVGGNEKLFF.

The rearrangement uses TRBV7-9 and TRBJ1-2; no clear D. Looked up from germline, CDR1 is SEHNR and CDR2 is FQNEAQ (reference sequence). The ends were cut back, 0 bases at V and 4 bases at J, with 6 bases in the middle. The length of the CDR3 is 13 residues. The CDR3 sequence: CASSLAVFYGYTF. The CDR3, as DNA: TGTGCCAGCAGCTTAGCCGTTTTCTATGGCTACACCTTC.

The J gene is TRBJ2-2, the V gene TRBV11-3, with D perhaps matching TRBD1 (6 bases). The V end lost 2 bases, the J end lost 8 bases, and 12 bases lay between the germline ends. Germline CDR1 reads SGHNT; CDR2 reads YENEEA. CDR3 length equals 14 residues. As DNA, the CDR3 is TGTGCCAGCAGCTTAATAGGGGGTAGTGGGGAGCTGTTTTTT. It codes for CASSLIGGSGELFF. The whole variable domain, remainder taken from reference TRBV11-3 and TRBJ2-2, is EAGVVQSPRYKIIEKKQPVAFWCNPISGHNTLYWYLQNLGQGPELLIRYENEEAVDDSQLPKDRFSAERLKGVDSTLKIQPAELGDSAVYLCASSLIGGSGELFFGEGSRLTVL.

This chain connects TRBV7-9 to TRBJ2-1, with D perhaps TRBD1 (6 bases). Germline V lookup: CDR1 SEHNR, CDR2 FQNEAQ (reference sequence). The V end was cut by 5 bases, the J end by 2 bases, with 13 bases between. The CDR3 loop spans 15 amino acids. CDR3 in DNA: TGTGCCAGCAGCCCAGACAGGAGAACCTACAATGAGCAGTTCTTC. Translating gives CASSPDRRTYNEQFF.

This clone was observed a single time. This sequence joins TRBV11-2 and TRBJ1-2; 8 nucleotides agree with TRBD1. Unmatched junction bases numbered 3, after V lost 5 bases and J lost 4 bases. Germline CDR1 is SGHAT and CDR2 is FQNNGV. The CDR3 length is 13 residues. CDR3 residues: CASSLTGAYGYTF. CDR3 nucleotides: TGTGCCAGCAGCCTGACAGGGGCCTATGGCTACACCTTC.

This chain joins TRBV7-9 and TRBJ2-1; D remains unclear. This CDR3 region has 15 residues. Germline V gene sequence: CDR1 SEHNR, CDR2 FQNEAQ (reference sequence). Trimming removed 5 bases at V and 0 bases at J, with 11 bases between. The CDR3 sequence is CASSPRNPSYNEQFF. CDR3 DNA: TGTGCCAGCAGCCCGCGGAATCCCTCCTACAATGAGCAGTTCTTC. The full variable domain, with the rest looked up from reference TRBV7-9 and TRBJ2-1, is DTGVSQNPRHKITKRGQNVTFRCDPISEHNRLYWYRQTLGQGPEFLTYFQNEAQLEKSRLLSDRFSAERPKGSFSTLEIQRTEQGDSAMYLCASSPRNPSYNEQFFGPGTRLTVL.

CDR3: CAWEGNTGELFF. The CDR3 DNA follows: TGTGCCTGGGAGGGGAACACCGGGGAGCTGTTTTTT. The genes are TRBV30 and TRBJ2-2, with D perhaps TRBD2 (5 bases). In germline, CDR1 is GTSNPN, CDR2 SVGIG (reference sequence). CDR3 length: 12 residues. V lost 5 bases and J 1 base, leaving 5 bases between the germline ends.

The rearrangement joins TRBV7-9 to TRBJ2-5, with 11 bases fitting TRBD2. Germline assignment: CDR1 SEHNR and CDR2 FQNEAQ (reference sequence). The CDR3 runs 16 residues. V lost 5 bases and J lost 4; bases outside the gene matches: 9. CDR3 residues: CASSALGLAGGETQYF. CDR3 in DNA: TGTGCCAGCAGCGCCTTGGGCCTAGCGGGAGGAGAGACCCAGTACTTC.

The J gene is TRBJ1-1, the V gene TRBV6-5; 7 bases fit TRBD1. Trimming at V came to 4 bases and at J to 6 bases, leaving 8 bases not matched to a gene. This CDR3 is 14 amino acids long. Germline V gene lookup returns CDR1 MNHEY and CDR2 SVGAGI. CDR3 nucleotide sequence: TGTGCCAGCAGTTCCCCACAGGGGTCTCCTGAAGCTTTCTTT. This translates into CASSSPQGSPEAFF.

There are a few counts of this clone. The rearrangement links TRBV5-4 to TRBJ1-2, with D possibly being TRBD1 (5 bases). The germline V and J ends were trimmed by 5 bases and 4 bases, with 12 bases remaining between them. CDR1 SGHNT and CDR2 YYREEE come from the germline V gene (reference sequence). The CDR3 covers 13 residues. The CDR3 here is CASSPTGGYGYTF. In DNA, the CDR3 is TGTGCCAGCAGTCCCACGGGGGGCTATGGCTACACCTTC.

J is TRBJ1-1 and V is TRBV29-1, with D unclear. This CDR3 has 12 amino acids. Germline values: CDR1 SQVTM, CDR2 ANQGSEA. The CDR3 reads CTGSGVNTEAFF. The CDR3 DNA reads as TGCACCGGGTCCGGGGTAAACACTGAAGCTTTCTTT.